This T cell receptor (beta chain) stems from a study of blood T cell repertoires in COVID-19. Study-wide context: COVID-19 samples from acute and convalescent phases originated in the United States, Italy and Spain. T cells, B-cell-depleted T cells, or PBMCs supplied cDNA or gDNA.

Per the authors' pipeline: Nucleated cell counts were estimated from reference gene primer amplification. The method was immunoSEQ multiplex PCR; TCRdb's version includes in-frame clones alone and lacks a portion of them. V and J calls and clone size follow that table, whereas D and trimming were derived from the DNA. Among some 180,000 clones listed, roughly four fifths were seen once. Trimming pared 2 bases from V and 0 bases from J, leaving 13 bases between. The CDR3 consists of 16 residues. Germline V gene data show CDR1 as SEHNR and CDR2 as FQNEAQ (reference sequence). It was during active infection that Seattle patients were enrolled and then longitudinally followed.

This chain links TRBV7-9 with TRBJ1-2; D is uncertain. Specimen: peripheral blood. The TCR sequence derives from a woman aged 40 to 50 with COVID-19, enrolled during active disease. The CDR3 loop is CASSLSPAEANYGYTF. The CDR3 DNA sequence: TGTGCCAGCAGCTTATCCCCCGCAGAAGCTAACTATGGCTACACCTTC.